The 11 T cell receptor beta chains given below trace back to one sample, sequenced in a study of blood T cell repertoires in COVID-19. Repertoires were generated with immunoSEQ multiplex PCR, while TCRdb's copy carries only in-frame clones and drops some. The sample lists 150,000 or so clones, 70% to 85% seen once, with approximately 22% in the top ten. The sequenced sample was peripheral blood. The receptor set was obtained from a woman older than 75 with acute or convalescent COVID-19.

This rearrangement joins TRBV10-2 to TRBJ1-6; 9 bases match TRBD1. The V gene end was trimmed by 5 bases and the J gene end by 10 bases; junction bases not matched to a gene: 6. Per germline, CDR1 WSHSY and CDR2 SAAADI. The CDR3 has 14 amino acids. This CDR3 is CASSLDRGGSPLHF. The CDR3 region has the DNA TGCGCCAGCAGTTTGGACAGGGGTGGGTCACCCCTCCACTTT.

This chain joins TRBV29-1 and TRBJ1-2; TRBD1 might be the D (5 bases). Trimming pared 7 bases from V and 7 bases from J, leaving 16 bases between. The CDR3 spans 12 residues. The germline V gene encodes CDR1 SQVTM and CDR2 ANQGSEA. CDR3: CSAREGAGGYTF. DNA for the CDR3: TGCAGCGCCCGAGAAGGGGCCGGTGGCTACACCTTC.

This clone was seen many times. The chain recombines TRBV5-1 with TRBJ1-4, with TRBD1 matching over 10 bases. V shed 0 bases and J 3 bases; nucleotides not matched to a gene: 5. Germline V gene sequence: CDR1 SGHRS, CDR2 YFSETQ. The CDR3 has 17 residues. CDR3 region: CASSLAVTGGPNEKLFF. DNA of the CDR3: TGCGCCAGCAGCTTGGCCGTGACAGGGGGCCCTAATGAAAAACTGTTTTTT.

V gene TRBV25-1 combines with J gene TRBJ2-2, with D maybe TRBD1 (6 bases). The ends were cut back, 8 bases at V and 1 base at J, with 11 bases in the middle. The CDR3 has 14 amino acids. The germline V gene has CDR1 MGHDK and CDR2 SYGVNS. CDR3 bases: TGTGCCAGCGGGGGCTCGGGGAACACCGGGGAGCTGTTTTTT. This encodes CASGGSGNTGELFF.

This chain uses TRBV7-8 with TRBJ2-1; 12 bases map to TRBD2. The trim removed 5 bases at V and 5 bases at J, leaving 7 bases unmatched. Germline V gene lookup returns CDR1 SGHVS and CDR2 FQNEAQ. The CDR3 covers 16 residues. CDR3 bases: TGTGCCAGCAGCCCGACCCTAGCGGGAGGGAACAATGAGCAGTTCTTC. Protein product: CASSPTLAGGNNEQFF.

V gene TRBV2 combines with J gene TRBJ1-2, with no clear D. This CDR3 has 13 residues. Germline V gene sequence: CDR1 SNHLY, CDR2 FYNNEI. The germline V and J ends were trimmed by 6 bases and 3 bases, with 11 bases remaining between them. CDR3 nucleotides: TGTGCCAGCAGGACGGGATCTGACTATGGCTACACCTTC. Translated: CASRTGSDYGYTF.

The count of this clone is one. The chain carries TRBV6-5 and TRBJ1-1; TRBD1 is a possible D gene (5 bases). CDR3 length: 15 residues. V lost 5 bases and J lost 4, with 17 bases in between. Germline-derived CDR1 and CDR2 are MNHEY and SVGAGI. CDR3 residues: CASSNWGDSATEAFF. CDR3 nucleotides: TGTGCCAGCAGTAATTGGGGGGATTCGGCCACTGAAGCTTTCTTT.

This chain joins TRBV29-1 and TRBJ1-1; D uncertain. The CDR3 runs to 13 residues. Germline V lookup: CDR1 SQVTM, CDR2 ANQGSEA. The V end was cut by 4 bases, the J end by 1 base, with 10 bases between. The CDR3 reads CSVGRGRNTEAFF. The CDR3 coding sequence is TGCAGCGTTGGTCGGGGTCGGAACACTGAAGCTTTCTTT.

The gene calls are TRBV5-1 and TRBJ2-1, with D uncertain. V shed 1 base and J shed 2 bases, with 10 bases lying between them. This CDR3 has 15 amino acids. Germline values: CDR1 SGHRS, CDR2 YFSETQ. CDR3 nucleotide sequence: TGCGCCAGCAGCTTGACATCAATCGCCTACAATGAGCAGTTCTTC. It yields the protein CASSLTSIAYNEQFF.

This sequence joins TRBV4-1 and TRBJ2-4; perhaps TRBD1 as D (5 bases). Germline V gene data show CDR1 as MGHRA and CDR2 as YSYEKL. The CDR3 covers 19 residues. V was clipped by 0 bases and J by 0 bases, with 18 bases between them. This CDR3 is CASSQDLAGLSLAKNIQYF. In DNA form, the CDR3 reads TGCGCCAGCAGCCAAGATCTGGCAGGGCTTTCCCTAGCCAAAAACATTCAGTACTTC.

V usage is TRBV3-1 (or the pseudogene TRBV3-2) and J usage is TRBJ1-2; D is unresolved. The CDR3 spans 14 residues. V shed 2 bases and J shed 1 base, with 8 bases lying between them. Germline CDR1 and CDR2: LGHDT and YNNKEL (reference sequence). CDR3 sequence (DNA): TGTGCCAGCAGCCAATTTCAGGTTAACTATGGCTACACCTTC. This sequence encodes CASSQFQVNYGYTF.